The T cell receptor (beta chain) under discussion was sequenced for a study of cytomegalovirus exposure and HLA in healthy donors (dated by TCRdb to about 2017). Context from the whole study: In an earlier analysis of 550 to 750 of the donors, around 300 Gb of sequence data and just under 120 million unique TCR beta sequences from some 170 million T cells were reported. An early release covering roughly 640 HLA-typed donors comprised approximately 290 gigabases of sequencing data and 85 million or so unique TCR sequences. The genetic ancestry cluster associated with self-reported Caucasian donors included 81% of the approximately 430 genotyped donors. The study aimed to test whether cataloging public T cell receptors could reveal signatures of past pathogen exposure. The study used immunosequencing to profile the T cell repertoires of approximately 630 subjects and linked those repertoires to cytomegalovirus serostatus. Besides the first cohort of 550 to 750 subjects, a separate validation cohort made up of around 120 different subjects was used. High-throughput TCR immunosequencing, statistical association of individual TCRs with disease status, and machine learning were combined to predict cytomegalovirus infection status. A later analysis re-examined previously published TCR beta repertoires from several hundred donors and added high-resolution HLA genotyping to investigate patterns of TCR occurrence. The later analysis used no new phenotypic data to find candidate immune exposures, relying instead on TCR beta sequences and their occurrence across donors. An earlier analysis of fewer than 700 of the donors applied high-throughput TCR beta sequencing to assess whether each TCR beta V gene segment acted as functional or pseudogenic. Donor age, sex, ethnicity and CMV serostatus were compiled together with the repertoire data. Genome-wide SNP genotypes for about 60% of the roughly 700 donors were used in a later genetic analysis, which treated that subset as a discovery cohort. All discovery cohort repertoires had been generated on a single sequencing platform. HLA typing covered class I and class II loci at four-digit resolution. Typing coverage varied by locus: about 620-630 donors for A, B, C, DRB1 and DQB1; more than 500 for DQA1; about 570 for DPA1; roughly 450 for DPB1. Because of strong linkage in the cohort, five DR-DQ haplotypes were treated as single units for association and clustering. Across 398 genotyped donors of the cohort, an average of roughly 200,000 unique TCR beta nucleotide sequences per donor were sequenced, and roughly a sixth of those sequences were non-productive. General study outcomes and caveats: Only TCR beta chains were sequenced in this cohort, and the absence of alpha or paired-chain data limited detectable features. The classifier was reported to diagnose cytomegalovirus status with high specificity and sensitivity in both the original cohort and the validation cohort. The study listed 150 to 200 TCR beta chains as associated with cytomegalovirus. HLA typing was unavailable for some donors at each locus, so association tests used only the typed subset. A later genetic analysis associated a missense DCLRE1C variant with V-gene and J-gene trimming of TCR beta chains, and an independent cohort replicated the association. A cluster of highly shared sequence variants was judged likely to be a technical artifact of the sequencing pipeline. In vitro tests confirmed that a few of the cytomegalovirus-associated TCR beta chains recognize cytomegalovirus antigens. When HLA alleles, especially DR and DQ, strongly co-occurred, TCR associations were difficult to assign to individual alleles. Compared with the approximately 710-donor mean, donors in an Asian-associated ancestry cluster had fewer N-insertions in productive TCRs, according to a later genetic analysis. Across donors, most TCR sequences were observed very rarely, whereas some public TCRs were present in many individuals. Because the 87-base-pair reads could not distinguish some IMGT-functional V segments, including TRBV6-2 and TRBV6-3, those segments were excluded. A later analysis found that TCR association rates varied across HLA loci, with DRB1 alleles showing the most associated TCRs and HLA-C alleles the fewest. According to the authors, the approach could potentially be generalized to other disease states and immunological phenotypes. In a later analysis, most CMV-associated TCR beta chains were found to appear HLA-restricted, with HLA associations seemingly driven largely by CMV exposure. A later analysis reported that several top co-occurrence clusters appeared linked to parvovirus B19, influenza, CMV and Epstein-Barr virus. A later analysis found that HLA-associated TCR beta chains were more clonally expanded and had lower generation probabilities than equally common non-associated chains. Specific HLA alleles were associated with about 17,000 TCR beta sequences at a false discovery rate of 0.05 in a later analysis. Correlated functional status among segregating V segments might be attributable to linkage disequilibrium, but an unknown experimental factor could not be ruled out. Immune exposure information for the cohort was limited to CMV serostatus. The presence/absence analyses assumed that sequencing depth was roughly uniform across donors, and that assumption may not be true. An earlier analysis of 450 to 750 of the donors showed that most TCR beta V segments appeared in productive rearrangements either about 87% or about 30% of the time, which broadly matched IMGT annotations. A further reported finding was that TCR beta sequences accurately predicted the HLA-A and HLA-B alleles for most subjects in the first cohort. Because counts were too low, seventeen rarely observed V segments, including chromosome 9 orphons, were left out of the earlier analysis of approximately 500 of the donors.

A word on this clone: The target of this receptor is not known. No qualities accompany the bases; no much larger clone lies one base away.

Library generation was performed with the immunoSEQ multiplex PCR assay. For the multiplex PCR, a mixture combining 60 forward primers for TCR Vbeta segments and 13 reverse primers for TCR Jbeta segments was used. Amplification of the CDR3 region of rearranged TCR beta genes was performed with a multiplex PCR assay on genomic DNA. Amplified TCR beta libraries were sequenced as 87-base-pair reads on the Illumina HiSeq System. On the study's bioinformatics: Across the roughly 670 repertoires, a later analysis counted around 80 million unique TCR beta chains, 9.5 million to 13 million of which were shared by at least two donors. To remove PCR and sequencing errors, raw reads were error-corrected and collapsed into unique sequences using a nearest-neighbor algorithm that merged closely related sequences. Alignment of CDR3 sequences to IMGT reference sequences was used to assign V, D and J gene segments. For a sequence to be retained, at least a six-nucleotide match to both a V gene segment and a J gene segment was required. Rearrangements were called productive when the CDR3 lacked stop codons and stayed in frame with V and J; all others were non-productive. Following IMGT convention, CDR3 was defined as the stretch from the second conserved V-encoded cysteine to the conserved J-encoded phenylalanine. Sequences without an unambiguous match to a single V gene segment were excluded from the earlier analysis of several hundred of the donors. An earlier analysis of a few hundred of the donors called V segments functional above 56.7% productive rearrangements and segregating when the between-donor standard deviation exceeded 5%. A statistical classification framework was developed to diagnose cytomegalovirus status using the catalog of TCR beta chain sequences. In a later analysis, V and J genes were assigned by comparing TCR nucleotide sequences against IMGT/GENE-DB human TR gene sequences. In a later analysis, CDR3 sequences and most-parsimonious VDJ recombination scenarios were assigned using the TCRdist pipeline. In a later analysis, each TCR beta chain was defined by its CDR3 amino acid sequence together with its V-gene family, and reads lacking a unique V-gene family were excluded. In a later analysis, 550 to 650 highly shared, low-generation-probability nucleotide sequences were removed to address suspected cross-contamination and a sequencing artifact. In a later analysis, a clonal expansion index was calculated for each public chain from normalized within-repertoire ranks of inferred template counts. A later analysis computed generation probabilities with a VDJ recombination model fitted to out-of-frame rearrangements, and checked the results against IGoR. A later analysis scored TCR-TCR, TCR-HLA and TCR-CMV co-occurrence with hypergeometric tests, applying a repertoire-size bias correction to TCR pairs. False discovery rates were estimated in a later analysis by permuting HLA or CMV assignments 20 times. A later analysis grouped co-occurring TCRs with DBSCAN, adding TCRdist sequence similarity when clustering within HLA-allele-positive subsets. Repertoires with fewer than 30,000 or more than 120,000 public chains were left out of co-occurrence clustering, as were five repertoires with anomalous nucleotide sharing. TCRdb stores this immuneACCESS table with in-frame sequences only. Part of the clones is absent; in the studies checked, under half of the shortfall reflects unresolved V genes, and no reason is known for the rest. V and J calls plus clone size are reproduced from that table; the DNA served to infer D and trimming. Across this sample there are approximately 140,000 clones, with 65% to 80% seen only once. Clones ranked in the top ten supply more than 10% of the sample.

Counted from cysteine to phenylalanine, this CDR3 has 15 amino acids. Kept here is only the CDR3 DNA, which spans 45 bases and is read in frame from base 1. CDR1 and CDR2 are drawn from the germline V gene: SGHTS, YDEGEE. For this chain, trimming is 2 bases at the V end and 4 bases at the J end, and the number of junction bases without a gene match is 7. The cohort was made up of under 800 healthy bone marrow donors. At the time of sampling, every cohort member was nominally healthy, though immune exposures that went unrecorded were likely present. The donor tested CMV seropositive and was one of the 289 seropositive cohort members. Each donor provided a peripheral blood sample, and peripheral blood mononuclear cells were used for TCR beta sequencing. Genomic DNA extraction from the blood cell samples was performed with the Qiagen DNeasy Blood Extraction Kit.

The sample comprised PBMCs. The chain employs TRBV5-8 and TRBJ1-2, and 8 junction bases match TRBD1. The source is a man aged 40-49 years in good health and CMV-seropositive. The DNA reads TGTGCCAGCAGCTTTTCCGGGACAGGCGCCTATGGCTACACCTTC. The encoded protein is CASSFSGTGAYGYTF.